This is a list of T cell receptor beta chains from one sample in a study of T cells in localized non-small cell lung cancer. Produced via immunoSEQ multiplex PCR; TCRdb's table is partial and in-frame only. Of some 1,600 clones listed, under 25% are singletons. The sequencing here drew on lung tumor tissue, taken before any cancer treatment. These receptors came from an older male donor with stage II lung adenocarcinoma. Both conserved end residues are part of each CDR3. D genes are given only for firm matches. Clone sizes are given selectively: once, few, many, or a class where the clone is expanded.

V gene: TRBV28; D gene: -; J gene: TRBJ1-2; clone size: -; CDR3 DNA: TGTGCCAGCAGTCCTGGCCCTTGGGGCTACACCTTC; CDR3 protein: CASSPGPWGYTF
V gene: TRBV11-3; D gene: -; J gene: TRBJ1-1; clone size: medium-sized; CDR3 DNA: TGTGCCAGCAGCTATCTATGGTCTCTAAACACTGAAGCTTTCTTT; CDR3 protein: CASSYLWSLNTEAFF
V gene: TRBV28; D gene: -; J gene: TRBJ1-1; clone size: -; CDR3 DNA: TGTGCCAGCAGTACCACAGCCTACACTGAAGCTTTCTTT; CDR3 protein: CASSTTAYTEAFF
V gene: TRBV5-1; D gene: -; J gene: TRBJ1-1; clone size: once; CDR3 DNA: TGCGCCAGCAGGGCGGGGCTCATGAACACTGAAGCTTTCTTT; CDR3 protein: CASRAGLMNTEAFF
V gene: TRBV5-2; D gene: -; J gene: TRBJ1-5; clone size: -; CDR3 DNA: TGTGCTAGCAGTCGGGACAGCAATCAGCCCCAGCATTTT; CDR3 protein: CASSRDSNQPQHF
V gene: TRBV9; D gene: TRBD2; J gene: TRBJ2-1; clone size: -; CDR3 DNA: TGTGCCAGCAGCGCGCTAGCGGGGGGCGAGAATGAGCAGTTCTTC; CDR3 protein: CASSALAGGENEQFF
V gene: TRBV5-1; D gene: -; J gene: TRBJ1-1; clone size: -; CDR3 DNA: TGCGCCAGCAGCCAAGACAGGCCGAACACTGAAGCTTTCTTT; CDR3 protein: CASSQDRPNTEAFF
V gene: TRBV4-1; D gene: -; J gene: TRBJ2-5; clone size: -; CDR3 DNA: TGCGCCAGCAGCCAAGCCCAAGAGACCCAGTACTTC; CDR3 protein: CASSQAQETQYF
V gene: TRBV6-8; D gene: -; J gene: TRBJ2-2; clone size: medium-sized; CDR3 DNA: TGTGCCAGCAGTTGGGAAGTGAACACCGGGGAGCTGTTTTTT; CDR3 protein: CASSWEVNTGELFF
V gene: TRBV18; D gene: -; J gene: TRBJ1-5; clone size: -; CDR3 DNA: TGTGCCAGCTCACCGGACGGGAATCAGCCCCAGCATTTT; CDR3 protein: CASSPDGNQPQHF
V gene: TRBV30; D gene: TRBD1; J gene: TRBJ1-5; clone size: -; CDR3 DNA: TGTGCCTGGAGTACGAAAGGGGGCCGGGGGCAGCCCCAGCATTTT; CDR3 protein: CAWSTKGGRGQPQHF
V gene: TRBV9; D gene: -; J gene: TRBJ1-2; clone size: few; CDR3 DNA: TGTGCCAGCAGCGTACGTTGGGACATCGAAGGCTACACCTTC; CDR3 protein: CASSVRWDIEGYTF
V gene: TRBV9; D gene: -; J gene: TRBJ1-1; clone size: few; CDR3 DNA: TGTGCCAGCAGCTCCATGAACACTGAAGCTTTCTTT; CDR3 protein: CASSSMNTEAFF
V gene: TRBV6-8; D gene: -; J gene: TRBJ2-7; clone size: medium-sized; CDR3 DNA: TGTGCCAGCAGTAGGCCCGGAAAATCCTACGAGCAGTACTTC; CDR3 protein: CASSRPGKSYEQYF
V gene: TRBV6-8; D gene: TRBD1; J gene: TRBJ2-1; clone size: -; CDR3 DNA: TGTGCCAGCAGTTACAACAGGGGGGCCTACAATGAGCAGTTCTTC; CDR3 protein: CASSYNRGAYNEQFF
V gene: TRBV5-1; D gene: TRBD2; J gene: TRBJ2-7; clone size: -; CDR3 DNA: TGCGCCAGCAGCCTACTAGCGGGGGGGCCCTACGAGCAGTACTTC; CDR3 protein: CASSLLAGGPYEQYF
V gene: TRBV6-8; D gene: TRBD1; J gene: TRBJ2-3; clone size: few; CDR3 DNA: TGTGCCATCGGTGGGGGACAGGGGGGTACAGATACGCAGTATTTT; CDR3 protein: CAIGGGQGGTDTQYF
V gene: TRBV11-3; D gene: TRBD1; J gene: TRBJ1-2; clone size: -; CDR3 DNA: TGTGCCAGCAGTTTGGACAGGCTGAGGTATGGCTACACCTTC; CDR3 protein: CASSLDRLRYGYTF
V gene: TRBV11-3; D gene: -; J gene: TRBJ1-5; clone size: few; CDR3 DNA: TGTGCCAGCAGCTTGGGCGTGGCAGGGATTAGCAATCAGCCCCAGCATTTT; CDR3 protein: CASSLGVAGISNQPQHF
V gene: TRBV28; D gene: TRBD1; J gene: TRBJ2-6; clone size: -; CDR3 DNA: TGTGCCAGCAGTAACGACAGGGCCTTTGGGGCCAACGTCCTGACTTTC; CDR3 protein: CASSNDRAFGANVLTF
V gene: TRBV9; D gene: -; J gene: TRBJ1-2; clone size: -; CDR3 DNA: TGTGCCAGCAGCGTGGGGATAGCCCTCTATGGCTACACCTTC; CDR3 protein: CASSVGIALYGYTF
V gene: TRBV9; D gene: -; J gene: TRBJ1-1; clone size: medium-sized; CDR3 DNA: TGTGCCAGCAGCTCCGAGGGGAACACTGAAGCTTTCTTT; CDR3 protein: CASSSEGNTEAFF
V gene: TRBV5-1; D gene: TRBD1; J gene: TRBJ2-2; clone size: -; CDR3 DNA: TGCGCCACTACAGGGGCCACGAACACCGGGGAGCTGTTTTTT; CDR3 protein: CATTGATNTGELFF
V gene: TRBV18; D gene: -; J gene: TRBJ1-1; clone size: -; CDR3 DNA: TGTGCCAGCTCACCACTTATTGTCGGGGGGACTGAAGCTTTCTTT; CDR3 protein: CASSPLIVGGTEAFF
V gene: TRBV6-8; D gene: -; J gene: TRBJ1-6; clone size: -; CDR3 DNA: TGTGCCAGCAGTTACTCTGGCAATTCACCCCTCCACTTT; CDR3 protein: CASSYSGNSPLHF
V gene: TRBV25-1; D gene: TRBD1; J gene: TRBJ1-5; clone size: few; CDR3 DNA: TGTGCCAGCAGTGAGACAGGGATATATCAGCCCCAGCATTTT; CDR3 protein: CASSETGIYQPQHF
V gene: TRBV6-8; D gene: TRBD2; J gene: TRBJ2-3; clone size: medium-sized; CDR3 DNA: TGTGCCAGCAGCGACTGGACTAGCGGTGAAGATACGCAGTATTTT; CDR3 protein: CASSDWTSGEDTQYF
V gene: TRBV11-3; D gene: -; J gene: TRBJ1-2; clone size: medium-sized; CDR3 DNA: TGTGCCAGCAGTGTTAACACAGCTAACTATGGCTACACCTTC; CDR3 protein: CASSVNTANYGYTF